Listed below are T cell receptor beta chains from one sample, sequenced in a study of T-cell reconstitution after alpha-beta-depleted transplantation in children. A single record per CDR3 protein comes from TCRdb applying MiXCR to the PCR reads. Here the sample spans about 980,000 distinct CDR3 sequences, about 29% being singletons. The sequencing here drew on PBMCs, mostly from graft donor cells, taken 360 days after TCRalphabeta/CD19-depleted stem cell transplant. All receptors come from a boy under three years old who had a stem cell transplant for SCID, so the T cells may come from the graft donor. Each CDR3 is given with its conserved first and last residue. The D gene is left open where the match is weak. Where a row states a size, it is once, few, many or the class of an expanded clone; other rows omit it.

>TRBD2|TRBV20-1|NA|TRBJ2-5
CSIRSSGPLGAQYF
TGCAGTATCCGTTCTAGCGGGCCTCTCGGGGCCCAGTACTTC
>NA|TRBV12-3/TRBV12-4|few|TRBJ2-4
CASSPLDRRAKNIQYF
TGTGCCAGCAGTCCCCTGGACCGAAGAGCCAAAAACATTCAGTACTTC
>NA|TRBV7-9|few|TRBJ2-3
CASRDPRGGISTDTQYF
TGTGCCAGCAGGGACCCTCGGGGCGGAATTAGCACAGATACGCAGTATTTT
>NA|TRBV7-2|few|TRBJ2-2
CASRFDSLAHTGELFF
TGTGCCAGCAGATTCGACTCCCTTGCCCACACCGGGGAGCTGTTTTTT
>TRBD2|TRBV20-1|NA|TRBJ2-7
CSAREILAGATYEQYF
TGCAGTGCTAGAGAGATTTTAGCGGGGGCCACCTACGAGCAGTACTTC
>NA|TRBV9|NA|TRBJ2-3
CASSVGPKDTQYF
TGTGCCAGCAGCGTAGGGCCAAAGGATACGCAGTATTTT
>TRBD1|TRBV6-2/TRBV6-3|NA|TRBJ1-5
CASSPGTGLHQPQHF
TGTGCCAGCAGCCCCGGGACAGGGTTACATCAGCCCCAGCATTTT
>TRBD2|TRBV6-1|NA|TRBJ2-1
CASRIAGTFNEQFF
TGTGCCAGCAGAATAGCGGGGACATTCAATGAGCAGTTCTTC
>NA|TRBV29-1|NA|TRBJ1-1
CSVGARFTEAFF
TGCAGCGTCGGGGCCCGCTTCACTGAAGCTTTCTTT
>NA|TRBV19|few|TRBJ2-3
CASSPDGSFLTDTQYF
TGTGCCAGTAGTCCTGACGGATCCTTCCTGACAGATACGCAGTATTTT
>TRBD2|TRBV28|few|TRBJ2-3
CASSSRSGGRTDTQYF
TGTGCCAGCAGTTCTCGTAGCGGGGGACGCACAGATACGCAGTATTTT
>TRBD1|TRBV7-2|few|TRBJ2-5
CASSLVGTGVQETQYF
TGTGCCAGCAGCTTAGTTGGGACAGGGGTGCAAGAGACCCAGTACTTC
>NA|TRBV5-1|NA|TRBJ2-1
CASSLPGNYNEQFF
TGCGCCAGCAGCTTGCCGGGCAACTACAATGAGCAGTTCTTC
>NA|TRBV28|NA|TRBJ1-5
CASRIATDPPQHF
TGTGCCAGCAGGATAGCGACGGACCCGCCCCAGCATTTT
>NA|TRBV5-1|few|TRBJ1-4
CASSYSGVGDEKLFF
TGCGCCAGCAGCTACTCCGGGGTGGGAGATGAAAAACTGTTTTTT
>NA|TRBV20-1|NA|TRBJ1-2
CSARNDFGRQDYYGYTF
TGCAGTGCCCGTAATGATTTCGGGCGGCAGGACTACTATGGCTACACCTTC
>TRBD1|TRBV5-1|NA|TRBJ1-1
CASSRIGQGNTEAFF
TGCGCCAGCAGTCGTATCGGACAGGGGAACACTGAAGCTTTCTTT
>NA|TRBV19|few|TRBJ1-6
CASSMPLEQGSPLHF
TGTGCCAGTAGTATGCCGCTGGAACAGGGTTCACCCCTCCACTTT
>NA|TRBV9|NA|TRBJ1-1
CASSGSDQGFTEAFF
TGTGCCAGCAGCGGCTCGGACCAGGGGTTCACTGAAGCTTTCTTT
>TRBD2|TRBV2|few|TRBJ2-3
CASRFAGGDTQYF
TGTGCCAGCCGGTTTGCGGGGGGGGATACGCAGTATTTT
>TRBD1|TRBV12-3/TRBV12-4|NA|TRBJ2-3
CASSSGSDRAGDTQYF
TGTGCCAGCAGCTCTGGCTCGGACAGGGCCGGAGATACGCAGTATTTT
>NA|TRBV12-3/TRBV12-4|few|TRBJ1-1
CASSSNPLRAGTEAFF
TGTGCCAGCAGTTCGAACCCGCTACGGGCGGGCACTGAAGCTTTCTTT
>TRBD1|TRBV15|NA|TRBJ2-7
CATSRDRGTGSSYEQYF
TGTGCCACCAGCAGGGACCGAGGGACAGGGAGTTCCTACGAGCAGTACTTC
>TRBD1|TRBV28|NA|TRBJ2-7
CASSKRQGMGYEQYF
TGTGCCAGCAGTAAGCGACAGGGTATGGGTTACGAGCAGTACTTC
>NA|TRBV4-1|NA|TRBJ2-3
CASSQEDRPTDTQYF
TGCGCCAGCAGCCAGGAAGACAGACCGACAGATACGCAGTATTTT
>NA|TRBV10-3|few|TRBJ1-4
CAISESGGRGEKLFF
TGTGCCATCAGTGAAAGCGGGGGGCGGGGAGAAAAACTGTTTTTT
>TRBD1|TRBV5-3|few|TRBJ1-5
CARLWTGPFYSNQPQHF
TGTGCCAGACTATGGACAGGGCCCTTCTATAGCAATCAGCCCCAGCATTTT
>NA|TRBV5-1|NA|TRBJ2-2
CASSPDREGGELFF
TGCGCCAGCAGCCCGGACAGGGAGGGCGGGGAGCTGTTTTTT
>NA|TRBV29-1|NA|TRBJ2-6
CSVEDRGTGANVLTF
TGCAGCGTTGAAGATCGGGGCACTGGGGCCAACGTCCTGACTTTC
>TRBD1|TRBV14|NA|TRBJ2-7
CASSQEISLGTVYEQYF
TGTGCCAGCAGCCAAGAAATCTCTTTGGGGACAGTCTACGAGCAGTACTTC
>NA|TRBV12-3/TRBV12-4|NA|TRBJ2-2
CASSLQGPSGTGELFF
TGTGCCAGCAGTTTGCAGGGACCTTCGGGCACCGGGGAGCTGTTTTTT